Detailed here is one T cell receptor (beta chain). Its antigen is unknown. CDR1 is KGHSY, CDR2 FQNENV, per germline. The CDR3 contains 15 residues. The V gene end was trimmed by 2 bases and the J gene end by 6 bases; junction bases not matched to a gene: 10. The data were obtained in a study of cytomegalovirus exposure and HLA in healthy donors. Produced via immunoSEQ multiplex PCR; TCRdb's table is partial and in-frame only. The profile shows about 160,000 clones, 70% to 90% of them singletons. General study results and limits: Cytomegalovirus-associated TCR beta chains were listed, numbering over 150.

The chain combines TRBV16 with TRBJ2-7; 7 nucleotides match TRBD2. The sequenced sample consisted of PBMCs. The receptor was isolated from a man younger than 45 in good health and CMV-seropositive. CDR3 coding DNA: TGTGCCAGCAGCCAACCCACGGGGGGAGACTCCGAGCAGTACTTC. Residues: CASSQPTGGDSEQYF.